The following is a T cell receptor beta chain sequence with its context. What it recognizes is unknown. This sample is part of a study of T cells after posttransplantation cyclophosphamide. Findings of the study overall: Later post-transplant blood repertoires were often dominated by donor CD8+ memory clones.

The CDR3 is made up of 13 amino acids. Per the germline V gene, CDR1 is WNHNN and CDR2 is SYGVQD (reference sequence). The ends were cut back, 3 bases at V and 9 bases at J, with 12 bases in the middle. Some clones are missing from TCRdb's copy, which holds only in-frame ones; the method was immunoSEQ multiplex PCR. The table includes approximately 19,000 clones, 85% to 90% detected once. Sampled 1 year posttransplant, controls received myeloablative marrow transplants, methotrexate and a calcineurin inhibitor. Sequences were derived from PBMCs, sampled roughly 49 weeks after allogeneic stem cell transplant with calcineurin inhibitor and methotrexate. The V gene is TRBV10-1, the J gene TRBJ2-1, with D possibly matching TRBD1 (5 bases). The sequence was obtained from a female patient younger than 45 who received an allogeneic stem cell transplant from an unrelated donor, was CMV-positive, and had acute and chronic GVHD. Some T cells may possibly be graft donor cells. CDR3 loop: CASSDALGAEQFF. In DNA form, the CDR3 reads TGCGCCAGCAGTGACGCTCTAGGGGCTGAGCAGTTCTTC.